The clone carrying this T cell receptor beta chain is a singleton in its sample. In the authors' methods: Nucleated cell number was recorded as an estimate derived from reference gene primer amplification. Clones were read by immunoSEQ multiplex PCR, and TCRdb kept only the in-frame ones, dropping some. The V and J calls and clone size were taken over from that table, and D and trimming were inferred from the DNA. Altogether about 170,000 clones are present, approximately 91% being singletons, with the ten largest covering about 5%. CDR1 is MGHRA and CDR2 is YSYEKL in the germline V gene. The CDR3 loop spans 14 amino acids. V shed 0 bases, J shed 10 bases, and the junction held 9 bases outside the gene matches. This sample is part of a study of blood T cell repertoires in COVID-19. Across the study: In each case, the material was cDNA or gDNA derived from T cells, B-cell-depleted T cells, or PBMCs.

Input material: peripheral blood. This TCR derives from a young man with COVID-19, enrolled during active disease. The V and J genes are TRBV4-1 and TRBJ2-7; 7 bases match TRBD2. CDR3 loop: CASSQDPLAPVQYF. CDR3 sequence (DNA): TGCGCCAGCAGCCAAGATCCACTAGCGCCGGTACAGTACTTC.